Here is one T cell receptor beta chain with its context. Its target antigen remains unknown. No much larger clonotype is one base removed from it; base qualities were not supplied. Trimming takes 6 bases from V and 14 bases from J, and the germline ends sit 22 bases apart. Inclusive of the bounding cysteine and phenylalanine, the CDR3 is 13 residues long. Only the CDR3 DNA stays, 39 bases, in frame from base 1. The germline V gene gives CDR1 as MNHEY and CDR2 as SVGAGI. Using the deep immunoSEQ assay, TCR CDR3 regions were amplified from genomic DNA by multiplex PCR. Genomic DNA extracted from each cell subset was distributed evenly over all wells of several immunoSEQ 96-well plates, and each plate served as one replicate. For sorted subsets, 150 to 200 ng genomic DNA, equal to some 30,000 T cell genomes, was loaded into each replicate PCR. The purified libraries were quantified using a Qubit 3.0 fluorometer, sized with a Bioanalyzer 2100, and then quantified again using the KAPA Library Quantification kit. A separate single-read 150-cycle Illumina NextSeq 550 flow cell was used to sequence each immunoSEQ 96-well plate. The paper's processing steps were these. Because only junctional sequences without quality scores were contained in the immunoSEQ output, filtering matching that applied to full-length reads could not be performed. To assign V/J genes and CDR3, sequences were annotated against IMGT germline references using PyIR, a Python wrapper for IgBLAST v1.9. Reads were filtered out if the reads had weak V/J assignments (E-value above 1e-6), no CDR3, stop codons, out-of-frame junctions, or ambiguous translated residues. V3J clonotypes were defined by identical inferred V gene, J gene, and CDR3 amino acid sequence. Percentage overlap between repertoires was calculated by dividing the number of shared unique clonotypes by the size of the smaller repertoire. RTK rarefaction, the Chao1 estimator, and Recon v2.1 estimates of unobserved clonotypes were used to assess repertoire richness. OLGA was used to compute generation probabilities for all TCRbeta clonotypes that the gDNA method yielded from a few donors. The table comes from immuneACCESS by way of TCRdb, which keeps in-frame sequences with V and J called. Part of the clones is missing from these tables; in studies checked, under half for an unresolved V gene and the rest for unknown reasons. The D gene and trimming were derived from the DNA, and the V and J assignments and clone size from that table. This sample is represented by about 2.4 million clones; around nine tenths of them were singletons. Clones ranked in the top ten supply around 0.14% of the sample.

The donors were healthy, HIV-negative adults with no recently reported acute infections or vaccinations. Every donor was a Caucasian adult living in Nashville, Tennessee, USA. Magnetic negative selection was used to enrich CD4+ T cells, after which naive cells were positively selected on CD45RA and the negative fraction became the memory subset. After blood collection by leukapheresis, PBMCs were isolated using Ficoll-Histopaque density gradient centrifugation and then cryopreserved in the vapor phase of liquid nitrogen. Analytical flow cytometry was used to check the purity and quantity of every magnetically sorted T cell population. Each sorted fraction had its genomic DNA isolated and then quantified by UV absorbance on a Nanodrop 2000c. This record comes from a study of shared clonotypes between healthy human individuals (dated by TCRdb to between 2020 and 2021). Concerning the study at large: The cohort comprised two women and three men aged 18 to 49 years. Libraries were prepared and TCR repertoires were sequenced by different laboratories using diverse techniques, in order to increase sequencing depth and limit assay-specific biases. For each donor, CD4 naive and CD4 memory were each run on three plates, CD8 naive on two plates, and CD8 memory on one plate. Blood TCR repertoires of roughly five healthy adults were deeply sequenced to estimate repertoire size and the extent of clonotype sharing between individuals. Per donor, leukapheresis produced somewhere between about 0.94 and 9.5 billion PBMCs. Study-level results and caveats: Only blood was sampled, and tissue TCR repertoires likely differ from those in blood. Incomplete sequencing was indicated by rarefaction of sorted-subset datasets, despite the large sequencing depth. Estimated clonotype richness was generally larger for naive than for memory subsets. About 5% of naive CD4, roughly 3.5% of naive CD8, around 2.3% of memory CD4, and about 0.4% of memory CD8 clonotypes were shared across several donors. Pairwise subsampling led to the expectation that sequencing depth would affect the degree of clonotype sharing among donors. Compared with non-shared clonotypes, clonotypes shared by all four sorted-subset donors had higher generation probabilities. Because the study included a small number of donors, the genetic and exposure-history diversity represented was limited.

This TCR was recovered from a man younger than 35 in good health. The sample was naive CD4+ T cells sorted from blood. This specimen's cell subset or site label, interpreted: CD45RA+ positively selected. The rearranged segments are TRBV6-5 and TRBJ1-2; the best D guess is TRBD1, with 5 bases matching. The sequence in DNA is TGTGCCAGCAGAGGGGATCCCGGGACCGGCGGGACCTTC. This codes for CASRGDPGTGGTF.